The entry below gives a single T cell receptor (beta chain) sequence along with its context. Its antigen is undetermined. Repertoires were generated with immunoSEQ multiplex PCR, while TCRdb's copy carries only in-frame clones and drops some. The top ten clones hold around 1.6% of a sample with roughly 96,000 clones, roughly 87% of them seen once. These data are taken from a study of T cell responses to AZD1222 COVID-19 vaccine. CDR1 and CDR2 from the germline V gene are SGHAT and FQNNGV. Trimming cost V 5 bases and J 5 bases, with 15 bases left between them. The CDR3 is made up of 14 amino acids. Findings and limits, study-wide: The donor cohort was predominantly white British with a female majority, and clonal diversity may have been underestimated. All repertoire sampling was performed exclusively after the peak T cell response.

The source material was peripheral blood, sampled on day 0 of AZD1222 vaccination. The chain joins TRBV11-2 to TRBJ2-5; weak D call: TRBD2 (7 bases). The TCR sequence derives from an adult in good health. The CDR3 protein is CASSPTGGRETQYF. In DNA, the CDR3 is TGTGCCAGCAGCCCTACGGGGGGCAGGGAGACCCAGTACTTC.